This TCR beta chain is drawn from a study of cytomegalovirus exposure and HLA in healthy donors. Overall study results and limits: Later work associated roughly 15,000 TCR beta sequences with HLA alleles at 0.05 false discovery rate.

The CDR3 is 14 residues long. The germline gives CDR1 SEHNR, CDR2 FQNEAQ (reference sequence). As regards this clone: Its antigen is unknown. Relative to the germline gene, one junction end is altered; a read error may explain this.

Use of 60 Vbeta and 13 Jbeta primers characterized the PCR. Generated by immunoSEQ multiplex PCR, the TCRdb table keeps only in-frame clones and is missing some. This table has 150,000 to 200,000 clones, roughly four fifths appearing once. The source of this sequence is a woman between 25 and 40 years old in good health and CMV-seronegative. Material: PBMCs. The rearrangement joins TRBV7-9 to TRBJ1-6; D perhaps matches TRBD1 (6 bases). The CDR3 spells CSSSSGTLHSPLHF. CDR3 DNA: TGTTCCAGCAGCTCCGGGACACTCCATTCACCCCTCCACTTT.